The present TCR beta chain was sequenced within a study of post-analysis software for immune sequencing data. This CDR3 region has 17 residues. The V segment lost 7 bases and the J segment 1 base; nucleotides outside the gene matches: 13. Study outcomes and limitations: Roughly five TRBV segments occurring more often in patients than controls included TRBV5-6, TRBV5-1 and TRBV20-1.

Unique molecular identifiers were present in the TCR beta cDNA libraries. MiXCR, run by TCRdb on the PCR reads, gives a single entry per CDR3 protein. The top ten hold around 1.7% of the sample, which has hundreds of thousands of distinct CDR3 sequences, around 47% seen once. Notes on this clonotype: Its antigen is undetermined.

The TCR originated in a girl aged 10-17 years with multiple sclerosis. Sequenced material: blood. The chain employs TRBV12-3 or TRBV12-4 and TRBJ2-3, with TRBD2 identical over 8 bases. Here the CDR3 DNA reads TGTGCCAGCACCGGCGGGAGGCCGGTCGATGGCACAGATACGCAGTATTTT. This codes for CASTGGRPVDGTDTQYF.